This T cell receptor beta chain was recorded in a study of somatic mutations in cytotoxic T cells in rheumatoid arthritis. CDR1 is GTSNPN and CDR2 is SVGIG in the germline V gene (reference sequence). V lost 5 bases, J lost 6 bases, and 20 bases lay in between. This CDR3 contains 14 residues. Measured with immunoSEQ multiplex PCR; TCRdb has only the in-frame clones, and not every one. The sample contains fewer than 9,500 clones, 74% of which appear only once. The source of this sequence is an adult with rheumatoid arthritis. V and J are TRBV30 and TRBJ2-7, with D perhaps matching TRBD1 or TRBD2 (5 bases each). Sequenced input: CD8+ T cells sorted from blood. The CDR3 DNA follows: TGTGCCTGGGCGACCGGGACGGGGCGCCTCGAGCAGTACTTC. Encoded protein: CAWATGTGRLEQYF.